A single sample is the source of the 27 T cell receptor beta chains below, sequenced in a study of Graves' ophthalmopathy and Graves' hyperthyroidism (dated by TCRdb to 2016 to 2019). Sequenced on an Illumina HiSeq 2000. TCR beta CDR3 regions were amplified from RNA transcripts for repertoire sequencing. The first round of RT-PCR was done with HTBI primers and the Qiagen OneStep RT-PCR kit, and was followed by a second round of multiplex PCR, then size selection and purification. TCRdb trimmed public reads at Q25 via fastp, called clones via MiXCR and kept in-frame beta chains. Entries are consolidated by CDR3 protein sequence, retaining the most common genes and DNA. Within this sample are about 370,000 distinct CDR3 sequences, with 15% to 20% of them counted one time only. Roughly 1.6% of the sample comes from the top ten. The specimen was peripheral blood. The receptor set was obtained from a woman between 18 and 30 years old with Graves' ophthalmopathy. Donor details come from another sample of the same person, matched by shared clones.

This clonotype was recorded at least ten times. The chain links TRBV6-1 to TRBJ1-1; no clear D gene. The CDR3 runs 13 residues. V lost 6 bases, J lost 3 bases, and 11 bases lay in between. Germline CDR1 MNHNS, CDR2 SASEGT. CDR3 coding DNA: TGTGCCAGCAGCCACAATGGGGACACTGAAGCTTTCTTT. Translation gives CASSHNGDTEAFF.

This clonotype came up many times. The J gene is TRBJ1-1, the V gene TRBV11-1; D is uncertain. CDR3 length equals 14 residues. Trimming left V 4 bases short and J 10 bases short, with 19 bases between. CDR1 is SGHAT and CDR2 is FQDESV in the germline V gene (reference sequence). The CDR3 region has the DNA TGTGCCAGCAGCTATATACTCGTCCAGAGTGGAGCTTTCTTT. It encodes CASSYILVQSGAFF.

This clonotype was seen ten or more times. The genes are TRBV7-2 and TRBJ1-2; 7 nucleotides match TRBD1. V dropped 0 bases and J dropped 8; count of bases not matched to a gene: 6. The CDR3 is 14 amino acids. Per germline, CDR1 SGHTA and CDR2 FQGNSA. The CDR3 reads CASSLAYRGQGYTF. The CDR3 DNA reads as TGTGCCAGCAGCTTAGCTTACAGGGGTCAAGGCTACACCTTC.

Ten or more counts support this clonotype. Germline is not matched at one junction end, which may reflect a read error. This chain connects TRBV28 to TRBJ1-3, with D hard to call. Germline V gene data show CDR1 as MDHEN and CDR2 as SYDVKM. CDR3 length: 16 residues. The CDR3 nucleotides are TGTGCCAGCAGTTTATGGGTCCGGAGCTCTGGAAACGCCATATATTTT. Amino acids: CASSLWVRSSGNAIYF.

This clonotype appeared a few times. The V gene is TRBV28, the J gene TRBJ2-4, with a tentative D call TRBD1 (5 bases). The V end lost 6 bases, the J end lost 0 bases, and 15 bases lay between the germline ends. The germline gives CDR1 MDHEN, CDR2 SYDVKM. The CDR3 sequence is 16 residues long. For the CDR3, the DNA is TGTGCCAGCAGCCCGACAGCGAAACTAGCCAAAAACATTCAGTACTTC. It is translated as CASSPTAKLAKNIQYF.

This clonotype showed up many times. The V and J genes are TRBV20-1 and TRBJ2-6, with D tentatively TRBD1 or TRBD2 (5 bases each). Germline V gene data show CDR1 as DFQATT and CDR2 as SNEGSKA (reference sequence). The CDR3 consists of 15 residues. Trimming left V 0 bases short and J 4 bases short, with 10 bases between. CDR3 in amino acids: CSARDKGTGANVLTF. CDR3 DNA: TGCAGTGCTAGAGATAAAGGGACCGGGGCCAACGTCCTGACTTTC.

This clonotype appeared many times. As DNA, the CDR3 is TGTGCCACCAGTGACCCAGGGACAGGGCCCAACACCGGGGAGCTGTTTTTT. It is translated as CATSDPGTGPNTGELFF. The genes are TRBV24-1 and TRBJ2-2, with 9 bases lining up with TRBD1. The CDR3 runs 17 residues. With V trimmed by 4 bases and J by 2 bases, 7 bases remained unmatched. CDR1 and CDR2 (germline): KGHDR, SFDVKD.

The sample holds many counts of this clonotype. One junction end does not reproduce the germline sequence, and a read error may be involved. The rearrangement links TRBV7-2 to TRBJ1-1; 7 nucleotides match TRBD1. Germline V lookup: CDR1 SGHTA, CDR2 FQGNSA. The CDR3 extends over 14 amino acids. The DNA for the CDR3 is TGTGCCAGCAGCACGGGACAGATGAACACTGAAGCTCTCTTT. It yields the protein CASSTGQMNTEALF.

The chain carries TRBV11-2 and TRBJ1-1; 11 positions agree with TRBD1. The CDR3 totals 18 residues. Losses at the gene ends were 4 bases for V and 4 bases for J; bases not matched to a gene: 14. Germline lookup yields CDR1 SGHAT and CDR2 FQNNGV. This CDR3 reads CASSSTMDRGLYRTEAFF. CDR3 DNA: TGTGCCAGCAGCTCCACAATGGACAGGGGGCTTTACCGCACTGAAGCTTTCTTT.

This clonotype was found many times. The chain joins TRBV28 to TRBJ2-7, with TRBD1 matching 9 bases. This CDR3 has 14 amino acids. The V gene's germline CDR1 is MDHEN and CDR2 SYDVKM. V was clipped by 5 bases and J by 3 bases; unmatched bases: 5. The CDR3 spells CASSGNRGHYEQYF. As DNA, the CDR3 is TGTGCCAGCAGTGGAAACAGGGGGCACTACGAGCAGTACTTC.

Many counts were recorded for this clonotype. The J gene is TRBJ2-7, the V gene TRBV2; tentatively, D is TRBD1 (5 bases). The germline V gene has CDR1 SNHLY and CDR2 FYNNEI. The V end was cut by 3 bases, the J end by 7 bases, with 7 bases between. The CDR3 totals 11 residues. The CDR3 is CASSEGREQYF. CDR3 DNA: TGTGCCAGCAGTGAGGGGCGGGAGCAGTACTTC.

This chain connects TRBV20-1 to TRBJ2-7; D gene uncertain. Between the trimmed V and J ends, which lost 6 bases and 9 bases, there was a span of 24 bases. Germline lookup yields CDR1 DFQATT and CDR2 SNEGSKA (reference sequence). There are 14 residues in the CDR3. The CDR3 loop reads CSAAKVDRSTGQYF. The CDR3 DNA reads TGCAGTGCCGCAAAAGTGGACCGATCTACGGGGCAGTACTTC.

In this sample, this clonotype turned up many times. J is TRBJ1-2 and V is TRBV7-2; D remains unclear. The CDR3 is 12 residues long. V lost 3 bases to trimming and J lost 8 bases, with 10 bases between them. Per germline, CDR1 SGHTA and CDR2 FQGNSA. In nucleotides, the CDR3 is TGTGCCAGCAGCTTGGTTCTGGGAGGCTACACCTTC. Its translation is CASSLVLGGYTF.

This clonotype was found a few times. A much larger clonotype is one base distant, so this may be a read error. The DNA of the CDR3 is TGTGCCAGCAGCTTTAAGACAGGGGGCACCGGGGTGCTGTTTTTT. This codes for CASSFKTGGTGVLFF. V and J are TRBV7-2 and TRBJ2-2; 10 nucleotides match TRBD1. This CDR3 region has 15 residues. Germline CDR1 and CDR2: SGHTA and FQGNSA.

This clonotype was counted many times. The chain recombines TRBV7-3 with TRBJ1-1; no clear D gene. Trimming removed 0 bases at V and 1 base at J, with 6 bases between. The CDR3 loop spans 14 amino acids. CDR1 SGHTA and CDR2 FQGTGA come from the germline V gene. The DNA for the CDR3 is TGTGCCAGCAGCTTAACATCAGGGAACACTGAAGCTTTCTTT. It specifies CASSLTSGNTEAFF.

This clonotype has ten or more counts. V gene TRBV12-3 or TRBV12-4 combines with J gene TRBJ1-1, with D perhaps matching TRBD1 (5 bases). Trimming took 6 bases from V and 1 from J, leaving 12 bases between them. The CDR3 loop spans 14 amino acids. As DNA, the CDR3 is TGTGCCAGCAGGACCGGGACCGCGAACACTGAAGCTTTCTTT. Protein sequence: CASRTGTANTEAFF.

This clonotype has ten or more counts. This chain uses TRBV19 with TRBJ2-7; possible D gene TRBD1, 5 bases. Trimming took 3 bases from V and 2 from J, leaving 14 bases between them. CDR3 size: 15 residues. Germline CDR1 reads LNHDA; CDR2 reads SQIVND (reference sequence). The CDR3 loop reads CASSITRTSTYEQYF. For the CDR3, the DNA is TGTGCCAGTAGTATTACACGGACATCAACCTACGAGCAGTACTTC.

This sequence joins TRBV6-1 and TRBJ2-7, with 10 nucleotides matching TRBD1. Germline CDR1 and CDR2: MNHNS and SASEGT. The trim removed 8 bases at V and 2 bases at J, leaving 3 bases unmatched. The CDR3 spans 13 residues. In nucleotides, the CDR3 is TGTGCCAGCGGACAGGGGGGCCCCTACGAGCAGTACTTC. The encoded protein is CASGQGGPYEQYF.

This clonotype was recorded many times. The V call is TRBV28, the J call TRBJ2-7; D uncertain. V gave up 4 bases and J gave up 6 bases, with 10 bases separating them. The CDR3 runs to 12 residues. Germline values: CDR1 MDHEN, CDR2 SYDVKM. CDR3 loop: CASSSMAREQYF. As DNA, the CDR3 is TGTGCCAGCAGTTCCATGGCGCGCGAGCAGTACTTC.

V gene TRBV28 combines with J gene TRBJ2-5; the D gene is possibly TRBD2 (6 bases). V was pared by 2 bases and J by 5 bases, with 12 bases between. CDR3 size: 14 residues. CDR1 is MDHEN and CDR2 is SYDVKM in the germline V gene. The CDR3 DNA is TGTGCCAGCAGTTTAGGGGGGATACTGGAGACCCAGTACTTC. Amino acid sequence: CASSLGGILETQYF. The whole variable domain, filled in from reference TRBV28 and TRBJ2-5, reads DVKVTQSSRYLVKRTGEKVFLECVQDMDHENMFWYRQDPGLGLRLIYFSYDVKMKEKGDIPEGYSVSREKKERFSLILESASTNQTSMYLCASSLGGILETQYFGPGTRLLVL.

This clonotype was seen many times. The V and J genes are TRBV19 and TRBJ1-1; the D gene is possibly TRBD1 (6 bases). Germline V gene lookup returns CDR1 LNHDA and CDR2 SQIVND (reference sequence). The V and J ends lost 10 bases and 3 bases respectively, with 18 bases between them. The CDR3 is 14 residues long. The CDR3 nucleotides read TGTGCCACCATCGAGAGCCCAGGGGACACTGAAGCTTTCTTT. Protein: CATIESPGDTEAFF.

This clonotype was seen many times. The chain recombines TRBV28 with TRBJ1-1, with D possibly being TRBD1 (5 bases). V lost 6 bases and J 8 bases, leaving 16 bases between the germline ends. CDR3 length equals 13 residues. Per germline, CDR1 MDHEN and CDR2 SYDVKM. The CDR3 nucleotides read TGTGCCAGCAGACCGGAGGGGAGAATCGAAGCTTTCTTT. Translated: CASRPEGRIEAFF.

This clonotype was detected ten times or more. The chain uses TRBV19 and TRBJ1-5; D is possibly TRBD1 (6 bases). From germline, CDR1 is LNHDA and CDR2 SQIVND (reference sequence). The CDR3 has 15 amino acids. V gave up 2 bases and J gave up 3 bases, with 11 bases separating them. DNA of the CDR3: TGTGCCAGTAGTATACTTTCAGGGGCCAATCAGCCCCAGCATTTT. It specifies CASSILSGANQPQHF.

This clonotype was counted at least ten times. The chain links TRBV25-1 to TRBJ1-2; 7 positions agree with TRBD1. CDR3 length: 11 amino acids. V was pared by 6 bases and J by 8 bases, with 3 bases of the junction left unmatched. Per germline, CDR1 MGHDK and CDR2 SYGVNS. CDR3 loop: CASRLTGGYTF. CDR3 coding DNA: TGTGCCAGCAGGCTGACAGGGGGCTACACCTTC.

This clonotype was seen many times. For the CDR3, the DNA is TGTGCCAGCAGTTTAGGAGAGGGGGGCCAAGAGACCCAGTACTTC. Translating gives CASSLGEGGQETQYF. The chain uses TRBV12-3 or TRBV12-4 and TRBJ2-5; D is perhaps TRBD1 or TRBD2 (6 bases each). This CDR3 is 15 amino acids long. With 1 base removed from V and 1 base from J, the gap between germline ends came to 10 bases.

This clonotype was seen many times. V usage is TRBV9 and J usage is TRBJ2-4; D may be TRBD1 (6 bases). The CDR3 length is 15 residues. The germline V and J ends were trimmed by 4 bases and 5 bases, with 16 bases remaining between them. Germline V gene sequence: CDR1 SGDLS, CDR2 YYNGEE. This CDR3 reads CASSPSGVLQNIQYF. CDR3 nucleotide sequence: TGTGCCAGCAGCCCCTCAGGGGTTCTCCAAAACATTCAGTACTTC.

The table lists this clonotype with many counts. The chain uses TRBV29-1 and TRBJ1-5, with a possible D match to TRBD1 (6 bases). Germline V CDR1 and CDR2: SQVTM, ANQGSEA. CDR3 length: 13 residues. V was clipped by 8 bases and J by 0 bases, with 11 bases between them. The CDR3 region has the DNA TGCAGCACCCGACAGGATAGCAATCAGCCCCAGCATTTT. Translated: CSTRQDSNQPQHF. Looking up the rest from reference TRBV29-1 and TRBJ1-5 gives the full variable domain: SAVISQKPSRDICQRGTSLTIQCQVDSQVTMMFWYRQQPGQSLTLIATANQGSEATYESGFVIDKFPISRPNLTFSTLTVSNMSPEDSSIYLCSTRQDSNQPQHFGDGTRLSIL.